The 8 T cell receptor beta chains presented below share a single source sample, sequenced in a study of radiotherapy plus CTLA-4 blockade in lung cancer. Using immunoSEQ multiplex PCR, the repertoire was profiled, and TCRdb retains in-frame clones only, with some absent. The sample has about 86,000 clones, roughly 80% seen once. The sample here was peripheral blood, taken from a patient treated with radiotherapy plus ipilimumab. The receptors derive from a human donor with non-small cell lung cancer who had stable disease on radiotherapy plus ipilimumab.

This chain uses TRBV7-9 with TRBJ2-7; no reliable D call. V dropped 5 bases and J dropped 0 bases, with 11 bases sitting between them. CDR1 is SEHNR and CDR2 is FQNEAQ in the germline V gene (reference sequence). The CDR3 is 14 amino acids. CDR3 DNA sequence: TGTGCCAGCAGCCCCCCCTCCCTCTCCTACGAGCAGTACTTC. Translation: CASSPPSLSYEQYF.

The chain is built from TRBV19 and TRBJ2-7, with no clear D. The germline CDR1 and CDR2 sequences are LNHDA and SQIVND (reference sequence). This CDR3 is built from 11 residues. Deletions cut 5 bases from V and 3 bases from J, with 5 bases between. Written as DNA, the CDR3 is TGTGCCAGTAGTCTCAACTACGAGCAGTACTTC. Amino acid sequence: CASSLNYEQYF.

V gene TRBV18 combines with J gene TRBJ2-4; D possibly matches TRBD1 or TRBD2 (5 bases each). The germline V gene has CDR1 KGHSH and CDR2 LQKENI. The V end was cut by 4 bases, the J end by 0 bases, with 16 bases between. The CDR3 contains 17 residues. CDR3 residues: CASSLTGTELAKNIQYF. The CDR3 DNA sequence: TGTGCCAGCTCACTGACCGGGACGGAACTAGCCAAAAACATTCAGTACTTC.

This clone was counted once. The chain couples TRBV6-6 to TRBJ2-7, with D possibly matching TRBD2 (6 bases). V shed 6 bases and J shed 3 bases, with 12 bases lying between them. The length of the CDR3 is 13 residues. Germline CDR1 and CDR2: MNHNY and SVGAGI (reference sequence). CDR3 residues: CASRGLNLYEQYF. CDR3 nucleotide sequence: TGTGCCAGCAGGGGACTGAACCTCTACGAGCAGTACTTC.

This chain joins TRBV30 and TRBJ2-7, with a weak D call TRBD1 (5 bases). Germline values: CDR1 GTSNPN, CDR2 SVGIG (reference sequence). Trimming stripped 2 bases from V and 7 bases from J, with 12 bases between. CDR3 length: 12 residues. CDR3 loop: CAWSTGLGEQYF. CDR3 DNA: TGTGCCTGGAGTACAGGCTTGGGGGAGCAGTACTTC.

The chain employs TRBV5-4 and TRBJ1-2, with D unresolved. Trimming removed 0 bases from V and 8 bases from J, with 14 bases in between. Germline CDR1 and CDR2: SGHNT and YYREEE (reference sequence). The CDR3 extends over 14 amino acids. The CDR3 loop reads CASSLAGLMRGYTF. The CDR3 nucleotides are TGTGCCAGCAGCTTGGCCGGACTTATGAGGGGCTACACCTTC.

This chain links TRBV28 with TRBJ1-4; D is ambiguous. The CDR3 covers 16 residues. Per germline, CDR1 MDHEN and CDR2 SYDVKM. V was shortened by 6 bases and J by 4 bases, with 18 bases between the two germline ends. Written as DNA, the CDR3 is TGTGCCAGCAGGTCAGCTGGACGGGATCTTAATGAAAAACTGTTTTTT. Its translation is CASRSAGRDLNEKLFF.

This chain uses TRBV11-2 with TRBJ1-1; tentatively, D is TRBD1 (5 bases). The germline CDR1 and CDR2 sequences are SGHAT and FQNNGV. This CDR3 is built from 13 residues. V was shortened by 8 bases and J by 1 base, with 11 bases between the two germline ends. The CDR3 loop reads CASARVENTEAFF. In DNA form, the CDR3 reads TGTGCCAGCGCCAGGGTTGAGAACACTGAAGCTTTCTTT. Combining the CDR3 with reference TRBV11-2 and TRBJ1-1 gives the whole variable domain EAGVAQSPRYKIIEKRQSVAFWCNPISGHATLYWYQQILGQGPKLLIQFQNNGVVDDSQLPKDRFSAERLKGVDSTLKIQPAKLEDSAVYLCASARVENTEAFFGQGTRLTVV.